A selection of T cell receptor beta chains follows, all from one sample in a study of cytomegalovirus exposure and HLA in healthy donors. Assay: immunoSEQ multiplex PCR; the TCRdb copy retains only in-frame clones and omits some. Recorded for this sample: approximately 110,000 clones. Sequenced input: PBMCs. The receptors derive from a man between 18 and 29 years old in good health and CMV-seronegative. Each CDR3 is given with its conserved first and last residue. A D gene is named only where the DNA matches it firmly.

TRBJ2-2,TRBV28,NA,CASSSPYRARVTGELFF,TGTGCCAGCAGTTCACCGTACAGGGCTCGAGTCACCGGGGAGCTGTTTTTT
TRBJ2-6,TRBV14,TRBD1,CASSQGGQGSDVLTF,TGTGCCAGCAGCCAAGGTGGACAGGGCTCAGACGTCCTGACTTTC
TRBJ2-7,TRBV13,NA,CASSLWWAGNPYEQYF,TGTGCCAGCAGCTTATGGTGGGCAGGGAATCCCTACGAGCAGTACTTC
TRBJ2-3,TRBV5-1,TRBD2,CASSRDSGRATDTQYF,TGCGCCAGCAGTCGGGATAGCGGGAGGGCTACAGATACGCAGTATTTT
TRBJ2-7,TRBV13,TRBD2,CASSSPGTSGQSYEQYF,TGTGCCAGCAGCTCCCCCGGGACTAGCGGGCAATCCTACGAGCAGTACTTC
TRBJ2-7,TRBV19,NA,CASSDGVLGYEQYF,TGTGCCAGTAGCGACGGCGTGCTAGGCTACGAGCAGTACTTC
TRBJ1-3,TRBV7-9,TRBD1,CASSSAGQGGNTIYF,TGTGCCAGCAGCTCCGCCGGACAGGGAGGAAACACCATATATTTT
TRBJ2-5,TRBV2,TRBD1,CASSAQGVNGETQYF,TGTGCCAGCAGTGCCCAGGGGGTAAATGGAGAGACCCAGTACTTC
TRBJ2-1,TRBV18,TRBD2,CASSPSGNLYNEQFF,TGTGCCAGCTCACCGAGCGGGAACCTCTACAATGAGCAGTTCTTC
TRBJ1-4,TRBV6-1,NA,CASREQGSRNEKLFF,TGTGCCAGCCGAGAGCAGGGAAGTCGGAATGAAAAACTGTTTTTT
TRBJ2-3,TRBV7-3,TRBD2,CASSLLAGGTDTQYF,TGTGCCAGCAGCTTACTAGCGGGGGGCACAGATACGCAGTATTTT
TRBJ1-2,TRBV27,NA,CASSDDGWGYTF,TGTGCCAGCAGTGATGACGGGTGGGGCTACACCTTC
TRBJ2-7,TRBV9,NA,CASSVAPSGTTEQYF,TGTGCCAGCAGCGTAGCTCCCTCGGGAACCACAGAGCAGTACTTC
TRBJ2-7,TRBV28,NA,CASSEGGNYEQYF,TGTGCCAGCAGTGAAGGAGGGAACTACGAGCAGTACTTC
TRBJ2-5,TRBV5-6,TRBD2,CASSSGTSGGRGTQYF,TGTGCCAGCAGCTCCGGGACTAGCGGGGGACGGGGGACCCAGTACTTC
TRBJ2-1,TRBV4-1,TRBD1,CASSQVSGFRDRGNEQFF,TGCGCCAGCAGCCAAGTTTCCGGCTTCCGGGACAGGGGAAATGAGCAGTTCTTC
TRBJ1-4,TRBV6-6,NA,CASSYSREGEKLFF,TGTGCCAGCAGTTACTCACGGGAAGGTGAAAAACTGTTTTTT
TRBJ2-2,TRBV25-1,TRBD2,CASSEWEGHTGELFF,TGTGCCAGCAGTGAATGGGAGGGGCACACCGGGGAGCTGTTTTTT
TRBJ2-7,TRBV7-2,TRBD1,CASSQQTGFHEQYF,TGTGCCAGCAGCCAGCAGACAGGGTTCCACGAGCAGTACTTC
TRBJ1-5,TRBV7-9,NA,CASSLDAGDQPQHF,TGTGCCAGCAGCTTAGACGCAGGGGATCAGCCCCAGCATTTT
TRBJ2-2,TRBV4-1,NA,CASSQATGVGGGELFF,TGCGCCAGCAGCCAAGCTACAGGAGTTGGTGGGGGGGAGCTGTTTTTT
TRBJ2-5,TRBV6-6,NA,CASTLIGAAGTQYF,TGTGCCAGCACTCTTATAGGAGCAGCGGGGACCCAGTACTTC
TRBJ2-1,TRBV27,TRBD1,CASSRATGGNEQFF,TGTGCCAGCAGTCGGGCGACAGGGGGTAATGAGCAGTTCTTC
TRBJ1-2,TRBV6-1,TRBD1,CASSAEDRRRNYDYTF,TGTGCCAGCAGTGCAGAGGACAGGCGACGTAACTATGACTACACCTTC
TRBJ1-4,TRBV18,NA,CASSPPEGREKLFF,TGTGCCAGCTCACCACCGGAGGGGCGTGAAAAACTGTTTTTT
TRBJ2-2,TRBV15,TRBD2,CATSRDLTSGVTGELFF,TGTGCCACCAGCAGAGATCTAACTAGCGGGGTAACCGGGGAGCTGTTTTTT
TRBJ2-7,TRBV27,NA,CASSRRLALEQYF,TGTGCCAGCAGCCGCAGACTGGCCCTGGAGCAGTACTTC
TRBJ2-1,TRBV7-2,NA,CASSLAGVYNEQFF,TGTGCCAGCAGCTTAGCGGGAGTTTACAATGAGCAGTTCTTC
TRBJ2-1,TRBV11-3,TRBD2,CASSLGGTSGYNEQFF,TGTGCCAGCAGCTTAGGAGGGACTAGCGGCTACAATGAGCAGTTCTTC
TRBJ1-5,TRBV11-3,NA,CASSSPHRGANSNQPQHF,TGTGCCAGCAGCTCCCCCCATCGGGGGGCTAATAGCAATCAGCCCCAGCATTTT
TRBJ2-1,TRBV5-5,TRBD1,CASKLRDRGYNEQFF,TGTGCCAGCAAACTTCGGGACAGGGGTTACAATGAGCAGTTCTTC
TRBJ2-7,TRBV5-1,TRBD1,CASSAWTGGISYEQYF,TGCGCCAGCAGCGCCTGGACAGGGGGCATTAGTTACGAGCAGTACTTC
TRBJ1-1,TRBV23-1,TRBD1,CASSYRGENTEAFF,TGCGCCAGCAGTTACAGGGGTGAGAACACTGAAGCTTTCTTT
TRBJ2-7,TRBV19,NA,CASSIAGVLGEQYF,TGTGCCAGTAGTATAGCGGGAGTATTAGGCGAGCAGTACTTC
TRBJ2-3,TRBV7-6,TRBD1,CASSLMTGVSSDTQYF,TGTGCCAGCAGCTTAATGACAGGGGTTAGCTCAGATACGCAGTATTTT
TRBJ2-1,TRBV9,TRBD2,CASSGGVNYNEQFF,TGTGCCAGCAGTGGGGGGGTAAACTACAATGAGCAGTTCTTC
TRBJ1-3,TRBV5-8,NA,CASSLVRGSGNTIYF,TGTGCCAGCAGCTTGGTTAGAGGGTCTGGAAACACCATATATTTT
TRBJ2-7,TRBV7-2,TRBD1,CASSPGQGALLEQYF,TGTGCCAGCAGCCCAGGGCAGGGGGCGCTCCTCGAGCAGTACTTC
TRBJ2-1,TRBV4-1,NA,CASSQDRRANEQFF,TGCGCCAGCAGCCAAGATCGGAGGGCGAATGAGCAGTTCTTC
TRBJ2-7,TRBV2,NA,CASQKTELPYEQYF,TGTGCCAGCCAAAAGACAGAGCTTCCCTACGAGCAGTACTTC
TRBJ1-4,TRBV7-9,NA,CASSSVGTNEKLFF,TGTGCCAGCAGTTCAGTCGGGACTAATGAAAAACTGTTTTTT
TRBJ2-2,TRBV19,NA,CASSVASGYGGELFF,TGTGCCAGTAGTGTAGCATCGGGATACGGCGGGGAGCTGTTTTTT
TRBJ2-7,TRBV18,TRBD1,CASSQLGIRTGQSSQMKYF,TGTGCCAGCTCACAACTCGGTATCCGGACAGGACAAAGTTCCCAGATGAAGTACTTC
TRBJ2-1,TRBV7-9,NA,CASSLGSTWSYNEQFF,TGTGCCAGCAGCTTAGGCAGTACCTGGTCCTACAATGAGCAGTTCTTC
TRBJ2-3,TRBV5-1,TRBD2,CASSFRASGGRPSTDTQYF,TGCGCCAGCAGCTTTCGGGCTAGCGGGGGTAGGCCTAGCACAGATACGCAGTATTTT
TRBJ2-7,TRBV6-6,TRBD1,CAGGAGGKYEQYF,TGTGCCGGTGGGGCAGGGGGAAAGTACGAGCAGTACTTC
TRBJ1-2,TRBV28,NA,CASSLGGKGPYGYTF,TGTGCCAGCAGTTTAGGGGGGAAAGGACCCTATGGCTACACCTTC
TRBJ2-1,TRBV19,NA,CASTLTGWNEQFF,TGTGCCAGTACCCTCACGGGGTGGAATGAGCAGTTCTTC
TRBJ2-2,TRBV28,NA,CASRGGRTLNTGELFF,TGTGCCAGCAGGGGGGGACGGACCTTGAACACCGGGGAGCTGTTTTTT
TRBJ2-5,TRBV11-2,NA,CASSLGSLGRKETQYF,TGTGCCAGCAGCTTAGGGTCGCTGGGCAGAAAAGAGACCCAGTACTTC
TRBJ1-3,TRBV2,NA,CASSDYDITGDTIYF,TGTGCCAGCAGTGATTATGACATTACCGGGGACACCATATATTTT
TRBJ1-2,TRBV4-1,NA,CASSRDGTFSGYTF,TGCGCCAGCAGCCGGGATGGGACTTTCTCTGGCTACACCTTC
TRBJ1-1,TRBV19,NA,CASTINPGFGAFF,TGTGCCAGTACTATTAACCCAGGATTCGGAGCTTTCTTT
TRBJ2-1,TRBV9,NA,CASSVEGVRDNEQFF,TGTGCCAGCAGCGTAGAGGGGGTGAGGGACAATGAGCAGTTCTTC
TRBJ1-1,TRBV7-6,NA,CASSLAEVGNTEAFF,TGTGCCAGCAGCTTAGCGGAGGTCGGAAACACTGAAGCTTTCTTT
TRBJ2-5,TRBV19,NA,CASSRGLPPETQYF,TGTGCCAGTAGTCGAGGACTCCCTCCGGAGACCCAGTACTTC
TRBJ1-1,TRBV15,NA,CATSRGFTGTLSTEAFF,TGTGCCACCAGCAGAGGGTTCACCGGGACTCTTAGCACTGAAGCTTTCTTT
TRBJ2-6,TRBV28,NA,CASSPGRRGASGANVLTF,TGTGCCAGCAGTCCAGGACGGAGGGGTGCCTCTGGGGCCAACGTCCTGACTTTC
TRBJ2-5,TRBV7-9,NA,CASSLQGKETQYF,TGTGCCAGCAGCTTACAGGGAAAAGAGACCCAGTACTTC